This T cell receptor (beta chain) is drawn from a study of siplizumab effects on memory and regulatory T cells. General study points: Left unconfirmed was the suppressive function of proliferating Tregs from siplizumab cultures. Naive T cells were seen as more diverse than memory cells and as major alloresponse contributors. Siplizumab brought about a significant reduction in alloreactive sequences traceable to unstimulated CD4+ memory cells.

Some 100,000 TCR templates were measured in each sample. TCRdb's copy holds only in-frame clones and misses some; the assay was immunoSEQ multiplex PCR. This sample has about 110,000 clones; roughly 92% occur once, and the top ten carry approximately 1.3%. This clone was recorded once. Its antigen is still unknown. CDR3 length: 13 amino acids. The V gene end was trimmed by 6 bases and the J gene end by 2 bases; junction bases not matched to a gene: 2. CDR1 and CDR2 from the germline V gene are ENHRY and SYGVKD. The chain combines TRBV10-3 with TRBJ2-5; 8 bases line up with TRBD2. The material sequenced was CD4+ T cells sorted from blood. The clonotype was recovered from a human donor in good health. The CDR3 DNA reads TGTGCCATCAGCCCGGGGGGGCAAGAGACCCAGTACTTC. Translation: CAISPGGQETQYF.